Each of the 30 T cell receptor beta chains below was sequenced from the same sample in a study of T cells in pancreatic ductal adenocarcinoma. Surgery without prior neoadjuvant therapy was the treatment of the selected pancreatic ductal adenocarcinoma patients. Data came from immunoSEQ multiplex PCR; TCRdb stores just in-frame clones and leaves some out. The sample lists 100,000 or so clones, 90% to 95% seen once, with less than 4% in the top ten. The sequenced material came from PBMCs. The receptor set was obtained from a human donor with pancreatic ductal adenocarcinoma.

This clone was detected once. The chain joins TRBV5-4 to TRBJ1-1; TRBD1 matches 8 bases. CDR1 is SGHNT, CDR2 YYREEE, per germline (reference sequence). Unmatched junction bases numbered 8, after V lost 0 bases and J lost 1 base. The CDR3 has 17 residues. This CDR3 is CASSLETDRVSNTEAFF. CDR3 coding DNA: TGTGCCAGCAGCTTGGAAACGGACAGGGTGTCGAACACTGAAGCTTTCTTT.

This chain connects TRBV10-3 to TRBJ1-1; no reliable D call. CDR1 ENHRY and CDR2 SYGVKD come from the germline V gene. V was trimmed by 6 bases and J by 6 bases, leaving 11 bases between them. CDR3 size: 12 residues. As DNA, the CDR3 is TGTGCCATCAGCAGTGAAGTGGCTGAAGCTTTCTTT. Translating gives CAISSEVAEAFF.

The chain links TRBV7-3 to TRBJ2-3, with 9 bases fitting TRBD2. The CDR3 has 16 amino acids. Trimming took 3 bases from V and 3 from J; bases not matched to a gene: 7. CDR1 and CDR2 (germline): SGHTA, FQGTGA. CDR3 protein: CASSLSGGTKTDTQYF. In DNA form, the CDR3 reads TGTGCCAGCAGCTTGAGCGGGGGGACGAAAACAGATACGCAGTATTTT.

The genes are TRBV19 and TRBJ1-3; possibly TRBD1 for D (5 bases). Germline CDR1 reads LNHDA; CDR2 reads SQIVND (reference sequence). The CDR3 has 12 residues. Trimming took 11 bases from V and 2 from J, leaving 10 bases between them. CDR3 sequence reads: CAGQGTGNTIYF. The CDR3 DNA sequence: TGTGCCGGCCAGGGTACTGGAAACACCATATATTTT.

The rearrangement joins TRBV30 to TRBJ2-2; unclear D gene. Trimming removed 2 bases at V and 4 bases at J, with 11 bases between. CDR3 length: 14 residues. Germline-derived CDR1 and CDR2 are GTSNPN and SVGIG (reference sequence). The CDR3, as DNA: TGTGCCTGGAGTCTAGTATTGACCACCGGGGAGCTGTTTTTT. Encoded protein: CAWSLVLTTGELFF.

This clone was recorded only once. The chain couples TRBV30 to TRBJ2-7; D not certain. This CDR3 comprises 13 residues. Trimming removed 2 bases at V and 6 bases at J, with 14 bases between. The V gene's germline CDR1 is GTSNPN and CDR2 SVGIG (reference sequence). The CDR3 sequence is CAWSHESSLEQYF. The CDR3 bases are TGTGCCTGGAGTCACGAGTCCTCCCTCGAGCAGTACTTC.

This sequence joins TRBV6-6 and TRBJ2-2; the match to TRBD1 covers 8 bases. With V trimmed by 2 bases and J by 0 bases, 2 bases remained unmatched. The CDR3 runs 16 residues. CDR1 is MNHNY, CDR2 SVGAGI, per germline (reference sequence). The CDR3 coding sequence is TGTGCCAGCAGTTACGGGGACAGGCCGAACACCGGGGAGCTGTTTTTT. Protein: CASSYGDRPNTGELFF.

The CDR3 region has the DNA TGTGCCAGCAGCTCCGGGACTGAGTACAATGAGCAGTTCTTC. Residues: CASSSGTEYNEQFF. This sequence joins TRBV7-3 and TRBJ2-1, with D perhaps matching TRBD2 (6 bases). CDR3 length: 14 residues. V was trimmed by 4 bases and J by 4 bases, leaving 11 bases between them. Germline-derived CDR1 and CDR2 are SGHTA and FQGTGA.

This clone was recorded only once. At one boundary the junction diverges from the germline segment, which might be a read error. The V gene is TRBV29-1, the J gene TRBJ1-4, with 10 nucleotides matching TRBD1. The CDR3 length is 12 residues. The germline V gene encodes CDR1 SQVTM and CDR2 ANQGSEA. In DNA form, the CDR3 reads TGCAGCGTTGAAGATCGACCGGGACAGGGGTCTTTT. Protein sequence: CSVEDRPGQGSF.

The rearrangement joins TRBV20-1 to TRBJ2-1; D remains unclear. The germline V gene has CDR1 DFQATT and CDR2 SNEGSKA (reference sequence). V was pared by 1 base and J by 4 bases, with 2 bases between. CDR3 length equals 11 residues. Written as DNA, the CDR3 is TGCAGTGCTAGAGCGTACAATGAGCAGTTCTTC. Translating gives CSARAYNEQFF.

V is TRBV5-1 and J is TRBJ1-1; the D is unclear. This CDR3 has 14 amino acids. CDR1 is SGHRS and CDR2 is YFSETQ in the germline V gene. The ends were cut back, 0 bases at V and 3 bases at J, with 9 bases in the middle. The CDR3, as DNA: TGCGCCAGCAGCTTGGTGAGTGCGGACACTGAAGCTTTCTTT. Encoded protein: CASSLVSADTEAFF.

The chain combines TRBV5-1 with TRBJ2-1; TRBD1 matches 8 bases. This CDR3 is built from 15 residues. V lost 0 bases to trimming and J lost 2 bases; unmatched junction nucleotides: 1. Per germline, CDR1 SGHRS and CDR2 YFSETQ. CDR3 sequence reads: CASSLETGAYNEQFF. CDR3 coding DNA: TGCGCCAGCAGCTTGGAGACAGGGGCCTACAATGAGCAGTTCTTC.

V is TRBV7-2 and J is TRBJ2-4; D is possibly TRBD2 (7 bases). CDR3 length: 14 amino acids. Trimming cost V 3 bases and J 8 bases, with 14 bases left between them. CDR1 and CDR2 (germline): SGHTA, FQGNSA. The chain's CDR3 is CASSFMGGGDIQYF. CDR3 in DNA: TGTGCCAGCAGCTTTATGGGAGGGGGAGACATTCAGTACTTC.

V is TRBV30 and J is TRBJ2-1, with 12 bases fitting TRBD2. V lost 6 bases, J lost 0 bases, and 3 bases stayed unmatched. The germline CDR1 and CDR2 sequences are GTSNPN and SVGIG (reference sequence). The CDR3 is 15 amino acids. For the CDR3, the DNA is TGTGCCTGTACTAGCGGGGGGAGCTCCTACAATGAGCAGTTCTTC. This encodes CACTSGGSSYNEQFF.

The CDR3 is CASSLGLLRTEAFF. The DNA of the CDR3 is TGTGCCAGCAGCCTCGGACTGCTGAGGACTGAAGCTTTCTTT. J is TRBJ1-1 and V is TRBV11-3; D ambiguous. The germline V gene encodes CDR1 SGHNT and CDR2 YENEEA. The CDR3 length is 14 residues. Trimming cost V 5 bases and J 5 bases, with 15 bases left between them.

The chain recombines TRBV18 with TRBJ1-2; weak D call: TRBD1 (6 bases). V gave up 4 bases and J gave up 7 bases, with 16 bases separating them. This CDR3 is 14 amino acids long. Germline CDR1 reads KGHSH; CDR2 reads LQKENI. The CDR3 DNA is TGTGCCAGCTCACAGCGGACAGCACGGGGTGGCTACACCTTC. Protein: CASSQRTARGGYTF.

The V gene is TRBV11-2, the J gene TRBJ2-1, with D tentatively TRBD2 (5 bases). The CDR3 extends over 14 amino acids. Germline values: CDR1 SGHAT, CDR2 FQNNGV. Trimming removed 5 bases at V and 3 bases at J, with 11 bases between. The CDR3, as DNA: TGTGCCAGCAGCAGCTGGACTGGCTACAATGAGCAGTTCTTC. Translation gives CASSSWTGYNEQFF.

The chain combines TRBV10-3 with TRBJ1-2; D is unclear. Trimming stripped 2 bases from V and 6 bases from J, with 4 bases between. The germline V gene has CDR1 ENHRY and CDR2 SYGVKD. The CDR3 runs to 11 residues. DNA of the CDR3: TGTGCCATCAGTGAGGTAGATGGCTACACCTTC. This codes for CAISEVDGYTF.

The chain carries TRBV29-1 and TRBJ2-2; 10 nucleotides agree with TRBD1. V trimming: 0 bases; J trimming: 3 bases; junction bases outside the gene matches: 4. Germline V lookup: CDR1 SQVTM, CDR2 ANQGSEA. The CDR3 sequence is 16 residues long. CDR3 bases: TGCAGCGTTGAAGACGGGACAGGGGCATACACCGGGGAGCTGTTTTTT. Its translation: CSVEDGTGAYTGELFF.

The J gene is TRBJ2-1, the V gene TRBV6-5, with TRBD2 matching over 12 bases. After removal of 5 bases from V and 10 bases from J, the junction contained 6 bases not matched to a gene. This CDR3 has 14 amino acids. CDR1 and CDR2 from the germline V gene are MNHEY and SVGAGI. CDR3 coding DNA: TGTGCCAGCAGTCCTAGCGGGGGGGCACGGGAGCAGTTCTTC. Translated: CASSPSGGAREQFF.

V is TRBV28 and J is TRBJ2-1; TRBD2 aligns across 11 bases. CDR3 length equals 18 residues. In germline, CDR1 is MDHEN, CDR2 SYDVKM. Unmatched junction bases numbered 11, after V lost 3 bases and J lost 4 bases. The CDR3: CASSLNRRVAGGYNEQFF. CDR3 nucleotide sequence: TGTGCCAGCAGTTTGAATAGGAGGGTAGCGGGAGGGTACAATGAGCAGTTCTTC.

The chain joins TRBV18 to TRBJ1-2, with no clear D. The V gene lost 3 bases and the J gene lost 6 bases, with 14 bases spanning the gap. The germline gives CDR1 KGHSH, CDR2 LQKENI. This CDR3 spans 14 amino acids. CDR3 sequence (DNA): TGTGCCAGCTCACCCGGGAGGGAAGTCGATGGCTACACCTTC. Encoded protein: CASSPGREVDGYTF.

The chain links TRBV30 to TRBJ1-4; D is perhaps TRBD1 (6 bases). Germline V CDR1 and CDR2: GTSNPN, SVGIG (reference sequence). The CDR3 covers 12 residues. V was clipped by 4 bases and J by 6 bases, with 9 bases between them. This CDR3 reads CAWKGVDEKLFF. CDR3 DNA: TGTGCCTGGAAGGGGGTTGATGAAAAACTGTTTTTT.

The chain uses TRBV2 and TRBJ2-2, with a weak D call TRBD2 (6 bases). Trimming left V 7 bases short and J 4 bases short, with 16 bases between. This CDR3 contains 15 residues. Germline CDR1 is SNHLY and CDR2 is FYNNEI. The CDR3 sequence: CASTLGTYATGELFF. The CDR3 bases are TGTGCCAGCACCCTCGGGACTTACGCCACCGGGGAGCTGTTTTTT.

This chain's CDR3 is CASSSQLAGVGDTQYF. The CDR3 region has the DNA TGTGCCAGCAGCTCGCAACTAGCGGGGGTCGGAGATACGCAGTATTTT. This chain connects TRBV9 to TRBJ2-3, with 11 bases aligning to TRBD2. Germline CDR1 reads SGDLS; CDR2 reads YYNGEE. J was trimmed by 5 bases and V by 4 bases; bases with no gene match: 9. This CDR3 region has 16 residues.

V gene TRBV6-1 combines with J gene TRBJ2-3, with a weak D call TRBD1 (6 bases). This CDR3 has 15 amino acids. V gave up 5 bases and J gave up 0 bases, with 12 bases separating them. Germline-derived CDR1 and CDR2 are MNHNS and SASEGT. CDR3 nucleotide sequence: TGTGCCAGCAGTACGGACAGCTCTAGCACAGATACGCAGTATTTT. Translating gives CASSTDSSSTDTQYF.

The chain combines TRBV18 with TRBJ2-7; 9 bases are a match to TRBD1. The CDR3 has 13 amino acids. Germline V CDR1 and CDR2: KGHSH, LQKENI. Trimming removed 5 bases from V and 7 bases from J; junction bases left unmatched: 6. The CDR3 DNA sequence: TGTGCCAGCTCAAAGGACAGGGGAGGAGAGCAGTACTTC. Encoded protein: CASSKDRGGEQYF.

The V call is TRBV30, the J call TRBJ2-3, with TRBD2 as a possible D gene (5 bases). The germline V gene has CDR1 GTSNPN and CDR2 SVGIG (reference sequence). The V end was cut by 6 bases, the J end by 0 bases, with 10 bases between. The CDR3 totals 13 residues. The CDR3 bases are TGTGCCTGTTCTAGCCCTAGCACAGATACGCAGTATTTT. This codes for CACSSPSTDTQYF.

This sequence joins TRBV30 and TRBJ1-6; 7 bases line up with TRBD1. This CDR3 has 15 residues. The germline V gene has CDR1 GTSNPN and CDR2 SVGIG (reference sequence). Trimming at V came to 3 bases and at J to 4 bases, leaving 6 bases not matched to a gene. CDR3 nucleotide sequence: TGTGCCTGGAGGGGTCAGACAGGGTATAATTCACCCCTCCACTTT. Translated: CAWRGQTGYNSPLHF.

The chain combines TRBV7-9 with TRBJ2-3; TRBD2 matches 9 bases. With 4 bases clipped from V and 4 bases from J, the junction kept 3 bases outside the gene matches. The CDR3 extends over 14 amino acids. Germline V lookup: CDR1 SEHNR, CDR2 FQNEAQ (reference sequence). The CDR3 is CASSWTSVADTQYF. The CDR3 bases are TGTGCCAGCAGCTGGACTAGCGTCGCAGATACGCAGTATTTT.